This passage covers 21 T cell receptor beta chains from one sample sequenced in a study of blood T cell repertoires in COVID-19. Produced via immunoSEQ multiplex PCR; TCRdb's table is partial and in-frame only. The data show 380,000 or so clones, about 87% seen once. Sequenced material: PBMCs or T cells enriched from blood (not recorded which). The receptors come from a man aged 30 to 45 who had recovered from COVID-19.

J is TRBJ2-7 and V is TRBV7-9; D perhaps matches TRBD1 (6 bases). The CDR3 has 11 amino acids. The germline CDR1 and CDR2 sequences are SEHNR and FQNEAQ (reference sequence). V was clipped by 7 bases and J by 6 bases, with 10 bases between them. The CDR3 DNA is TGTGCCAGCACGACAGGTCTCGAGCAGTACTTC. Amino acids: CASTTGLEQYF.

The chain is built from TRBV7-9 and TRBJ1-1; D is possibly TRBD1 (5 bases). Germline loops: CDR1 SEHNR, CDR2 FQNEAQ (reference sequence). The V end lost 1 base, the J end lost 1 base, and 16 bases lay between the germline ends. CDR3 length: 17 residues. In nucleotides, the CDR3 is TGTGCCAGCAGCTTAGGTCAAGGCCAGGGAAGGAACACTGAAGCTTTCTTT. This sequence encodes CASSLGQGQGRNTEAFF. Variable domain in full (rest from reference TRBV7-9 and TRBJ1-1): DTGVSQNPRHKITKRGQNVTFRCDPISEHNRLYWYRQTLGQGPEFLTYFQNEAQLEKSRLLSDRFSAERPKGSFSTLEIQRTEQGDSAMYLCASSLGQGQGRNTEAFFGQGTRLTVV.

The table lists this clone with a count of one. The J gene is TRBJ1-1, the V gene TRBV30; possibly TRBD1 for D (6 bases). This CDR3 has 13 amino acids. Germline-derived CDR1 and CDR2 are GTSNPN and SVGIG (reference sequence). V was cut by 3 bases and J by 10 bases, with 18 bases left in between. CDR3 sequence reads: CAWSRGGAPGAFF. The DNA for the CDR3 is TGTGCCTGGAGCCGCGGGGGGGCGCCGGGAGCTTTCTTT.

This clone was seen only a few times. The chain is built from TRBV7-2 and TRBJ1-2; TRBD1 matches 11 bases. Germline CDR1 SGHTA, CDR2 FQGNSA. The CDR3 runs 16 residues. J lost 7 bases, V lost 0 bases, and 7 bases had no gene match. For the CDR3, the DNA is TGTGCCAGCAGCTTAGCGGACAGGGGGCATCTAGTTGGCTACACCTTC. Amino acid sequence: CASSLADRGHLVGYTF.

The genes are TRBV9 and TRBJ1-6, with D unclear. CDR3 size: 14 residues. V shed 0 bases and J shed 5 bases, with 6 bases lying between them. Germline values: CDR1 SGDLS, CDR2 YYNGEE. The CDR3 spells CASSVGGNNSPLHF. The DNA of the CDR3 is TGTGCCAGCAGCGTAGGCGGTAATAATTCACCCCTCCACTTT.

The genes are TRBV27 and TRBJ1-6; TRBD1 matches 8 bases. The trim removed 0 bases at V and 6 bases at J, leaving 19 bases unmatched. Germline assignment: CDR1 MNHEY and CDR2 SMNVEV (reference sequence). CDR3 size: 21 residues. Written as DNA, the CDR3 is TGTGCCAGCAGTTTATCGTCCAGGGGGCTCCCACCTTTCAGTGTTAATTCACCCCTCCACTTT. Its translation is CASSLSSRGLPPFSVNSPLHF.

This chain connects TRBV6-5 to TRBJ2-7; TRBD1 agrees at 9 bases. This CDR3 is 14 amino acids long. Losses at the gene ends were 2 bases for V and 3 bases for J; bases not matched to a gene: 2. CDR1 and CDR2 (germline): MNHEY, SVGAGI. In DNA form, the CDR3 reads TGTGCCAGCAGTTACGGACAGGGGAGCTACGAGCAGTACTTC. Its protein is CASSYGQGSYEQYF.

J is TRBJ2-2 and V is TRBV5-1; maybe TRBD1 (6 bases). V gave up 0 bases and J gave up 2 bases, with 11 bases separating them. The CDR3 length is 16 residues. From germline, CDR1 is SGHRS and CDR2 YFSETQ. The CDR3 protein is CASSLDWGLNTGELFF. The CDR3 DNA follows: TGCGCCAGCAGCTTGGATTGGGGGCTTAACACCGGGGAGCTGTTTTTT.

J is TRBJ1-1 and V is TRBV19; D is undetermined. Per germline, CDR1 LNHDA and CDR2 SQIVND (reference sequence). V was pared by 6 bases and J by 1 base, with 12 bases between. CDR3 length: 14 amino acids. This CDR3 is CASRKVAGNTEAFF. The CDR3 DNA is TGTGCCAGTAGAAAGGTGGCAGGGAACACTGAAGCTTTCTTT.

The chain couples TRBV29-1 to TRBJ1-1; no definite D call. The germline V and J ends were trimmed by 8 bases and 4 bases, with 11 bases remaining between them. This CDR3 comprises 11 residues. Germline V gene sequence: CDR1 SQVTM, CDR2 ANQGSEA. CDR3: CSTDSPTEAFF. In DNA, the CDR3 is TGCAGCACGGACTCTCCCACTGAAGCTTTCTTT.

This sequence joins TRBV3-1 (or the pseudogene TRBV3-2) and TRBJ1-2; D is ambiguous. The CDR3 contains 13 residues. Per germline, CDR1 LGHDT and CDR2 YNNKEL (reference sequence). V was trimmed by 2 bases and J by 3 bases, leaving 7 bases between them. CDR3 DNA: TGTGCCAGCAGCCAAATGGCGGACTATGGCTACACCTTC. Translated: CASSQMADYGYTF.

The genes are TRBV7-9 and TRBJ2-5; 12 nucleotides align to TRBD2. Unmatched junction bases numbered 6, after V lost 5 bases and J lost 5 bases. The CDR3 runs 15 residues. Germline V lookup: CDR1 SEHNR, CDR2 FQNEAQ (reference sequence). Written as DNA, the CDR3 is TGTGCCAGCAGCCCCCTAGCGGGGGGGAAGGAGACCCAGTACTTC. Translating gives CASSPLAGGKETQYF.

This sequence joins TRBV6-1 and TRBJ2-3, with 9 bases lining up with TRBD2. The CDR3 is 16 amino acids. CDR1 is MNHNS, CDR2 SASEGT, per germline. The V segment lost 3 bases and the J segment 4 bases; nucleotides outside the gene matches: 8. The DNA of the CDR3 is TGTGCCAGCAGTGATTTGGCGGGGGGGAGGGCAGATACGCAGTATTTT. It translates to CASSDLAGGRADTQYF.

The chain recombines TRBV6-1 with TRBJ1-5; 8 positions match TRBD1. V trimming: 1 base; J trimming: 7 bases; junction bases outside the gene matches: 9. Germline CDR1 reads MNHNS; CDR2 reads SASEGT. The CDR3 is 16 residues long. The CDR3 reads CASSEGAGRGHQPQHF. The CDR3 DNA sequence: TGTGCCAGCAGTGAAGGGGCAGGCAGGGGGCACCAGCCCCAGCATTTT.

Here the CDR3 DNA reads TGCGCCAGCAGCTTTCGGGACGGGGGATCGCCTCATGGCTACACCTTC. Translation gives CASSFRDGGSPHGYTF. The chain has TRBV5-1 and TRBJ1-2, with a weak D call TRBD1 (5 bases). In germline, CDR1 is SGHRS, CDR2 YFSETQ. The CDR3 spans 16 residues. The V end was cut by 2 bases, the J end by 6 bases, with 20 bases between.

The chain links TRBV23-1 to TRBJ1-2; TRBD1 is a possible D gene (6 bases). TRBV23-1 is sorted into the ORF group, with uncertain function. CDR3 size: 16 residues. V was clipped by 1 base and J by 2 bases, with 14 bases between them. CDR3 in amino acids: CASSQWGQGFNYGYTF. The CDR3 coding sequence is TGCGCCAGCAGTCAATGGGGGCAGGGGTTCAACTATGGCTACACCTTC.

CDR3 sequence reads: CASSLFGLAGGKQETQYF. The CDR3 nucleotides read TGCGCCAGCAGCTTGTTCGGGCTAGCGGGGGGCAAACAAGAGACCCAGTACTTC. The chain joins TRBV5-1 to TRBJ2-5; 11 nucleotides align to TRBD2. The CDR3 totals 18 residues. The germline CDR1 and CDR2 sequences are SGHRS and YFSETQ. J gave up 2 bases and V 1 base, and 10 bases lay outside the gene matches.

The genes are TRBV11-3 and TRBJ1-3, with unresolved D. V lost 4 bases and J 1 base, leaving 8 bases between the germline ends. CDR1 and CDR2 (germline): SGHNT, YENEEA. The CDR3 totals 14 residues. The CDR3 DNA reads as TGTGCCAGCAGCTCCGGACTATCTGGAAACACCATATATTTT. This gives the protein CASSSGLSGNTIYF.

V and J are TRBV10-2 and TRBJ1-1; D unresolved. Between the trimmed V and J ends, which lost 5 bases and 4 bases, there was a span of 8 bases. CDR1 and CDR2 (germline): WSHSY, SAAADI. This CDR3 has 12 amino acids. The CDR3 protein is CASSSDITEAFF. CDR3 coding DNA: TGCGCCAGCAGTAGTGACATCACTGAAGCTTTCTTT.

The chain carries TRBV4-1 and TRBJ2-7; TRBD2 matches at 8 bases. V shed 4 bases, J shed 0 bases, and the junction held 5 bases outside the gene matches. The CDR3 runs 15 residues. The germline CDR1 and CDR2 sequences are MGHRA and YSYEKL. CDR3 in DNA: TGCGCCAGCAGCCTCAGCGGGGGCCGCTCCTACGAGCAGTACTTC. It yields the protein CASSLSGGRSYEQYF.

V is TRBV7-9 and J is TRBJ1-1; TRBD1 aligns across 9 bases. Germline values: CDR1 SEHNR, CDR2 FQNEAQ (reference sequence). After removal of 1 base from V and 4 bases from J, the junction contained 7 bases not matched to a gene. The CDR3 sequence is 16 residues long. The CDR3 coding sequence is TGTGCCAGCAGCTTAGATCGGGACAGGGATTTCACTGAAGCTTTCTTT. Translated: CASSLDRDRDFTEAFF.